These 20 T cell receptor beta chains were sequenced from one sample in a study of blood T cell repertoires in COVID-19. Clones were sequenced by immunoSEQ multiplex PCR, and TCRdb holds only the in-frame ones, with some missing. This table holds about 210,000 clones, approximately 90% found once. Sequencing was carried out using peripheral blood. The receptors were gathered from a woman in her forties with acute or convalescent COVID-19.

The chain employs TRBV6-5 and TRBJ1-1; D unclear. Germline V gene data show CDR1 as MNHEY and CDR2 as SVGAGI. The CDR3 extends over 13 amino acids. Trimming pared 0 bases from V and 5 bases from J, leaving 7 bases between. This CDR3 is CASSYSEVTEAFF. The CDR3 region has the DNA TGTGCCAGCAGTTACTCTGAGGTTACTGAAGCTTTCTTT.

The chain employs TRBV2 and TRBJ2-4; tentative D call: TRBD2 (5 bases). The V end was cut by 3 bases, the J end by 0 bases, with 9 bases between. The CDR3 covers 15 residues. The V gene's germline CDR1 is SNHLY and CDR2 FYNNEI. CDR3 residues: CASSDSGIAKNIQYF. The CDR3 DNA reads as TGTGCCAGCAGTGATTCGGGGATAGCCAAAAACATTCAGTACTTC.

The CDR3 DNA sequence: TGTGCCAGCTCACCAAACGTAGACAGTGAAGCTTTCTTT. This gives the protein CASSPNVDSEAFF. The V and J genes are TRBV18 and TRBJ1-1, with D maybe TRBD1 (5 bases). Between the trimmed V and J ends, which lost 2 bases and 7 bases, there was a span of 11 bases. Germline CDR1 and CDR2: KGHSH and LQKENI. The CDR3 is 13 residues long.

This chain joins TRBV3-1 (or the pseudogene TRBV3-2) and TRBJ2-7; D possibly corresponds to TRBD1 (6 bases). V lost 4 bases and J lost 6, with 13 bases in between. This CDR3 contains 13 residues. Looked up from germline, CDR1 is LGHDT and CDR2 is YNNKEL (reference sequence). The CDR3 sequence: CASSPLGAGEQYV. DNA of the CDR3: TGTGCCAGCAGCCCCTTGGGGGCGGGCGAGCAGTACGTC.

The chain is built from TRBV4-1 and TRBJ1-5, with D tentatively TRBD1 (6 bases). The CDR3 spans 14 residues. V lost 2 bases, J lost 9 bases, and 14 bases lay in between. Germline V gives CDR1 MGHRA, CDR2 YSYEKL. The CDR3 here is CASSQRTGPGPQHF. Written as DNA, the CDR3 is TGCGCCAGCAGCCAACGAACAGGGCCCGGGCCCCAGCATTTT.

The V and J genes are TRBV7-9 and TRBJ2-5, with 8 bases aligning to TRBD2. Germline assignment: CDR1 SEHNR and CDR2 FQNEAQ (reference sequence). V trimming: 5 bases; J trimming: 1 base; junction bases outside the gene matches: 12. The CDR3 covers 17 residues. CDR3 bases: TGTGCCAGCAGCCAAGGGGAAAGCGGGGGTTTCCAAGAGACCCAGTACTTC. Amino acid sequence: CASSQGESGGFQETQYF.

The genes are TRBV2 and TRBJ2-2, with 7 bases aligning to TRBD2. V lost 4 bases to trimming and J lost 4 bases; unmatched junction nucleotides: 6. The germline V gene encodes CDR1 SNHLY and CDR2 FYNNEI. This CDR3 has 15 residues. CDR3 sequence: CASSGDGGSTGELFF. Written as DNA, the CDR3 is TGTGCCAGCAGTGGAGACGGGGGGAGCACCGGGGAGCTGTTTTTT.

This rearrangement joins TRBV19 to TRBJ1-2; D unclear. The germline CDR1 and CDR2 sequences are LNHDA and SQIVND (reference sequence). The ends were cut back, 4 bases at V and 4 bases at J, with 10 bases in the middle. This CDR3 has 13 residues. CDR3 residues: CASSRGDFYGYTF. As DNA, the CDR3 is TGTGCCAGTAGTAGGGGAGATTTCTATGGCTACACCTTC.

The chain links TRBV21-1 to TRBJ1-5. TRBV21-1 is a listed pseudogene. This CDR3 has 16 residues. CDR3 nucleotide sequence: TGTGCCAGCAGCAAAGCGCGAGGGAGAAGCAATCAGCCCCAGCATTTT. This sequence encodes CASSKARGRSNQPQHF.

The chain combines TRBV9 with TRBJ1-1; 11 bases align to TRBD1. This CDR3 is built from 15 residues. Trimming took 0 bases from V and 4 from J; bases not matched to a gene: 2. Germline CDR1 SGDLS, CDR2 YYNGEE. CDR3 region: CASSVAGTGGTEAFF. DNA of the CDR3: TGTGCCAGCAGCGTAGCCGGGACAGGGGGCACTGAAGCTTTCTTT.

The chain combines TRBV2 with TRBJ1-6; 12 positions agree with TRBD1. The CDR3 is 16 amino acids. Per germline, CDR1 SNHLY and CDR2 FYNNEI. V lost 2 bases, J lost 10 bases, and 6 bases stayed unmatched. In DNA form, the CDR3 reads TGTGCCAGCAGTGAACCGGGACAGGGGGCTCAATCACCCCTCCACTTT. This gives the protein CASSEPGQGAQSPLHF.

This rearrangement joins TRBV19 to TRBJ1-5; 9 nucleotides line up with TRBD1. The ends lost 7 bases at V and 1 base at J; junction bases unmatched: 8. The CDR3 covers 16 residues. Germline V gene data show CDR1 as LNHDA and CDR2 as SQIVND (reference sequence). The CDR3 nucleotides read TGTGCCAGTACCCGACCCGGGACAGGGAGCAATCAGCCCCAGCATTTT. This sequence encodes CASTRPGTGSNQPQHF.

The rearrangement uses TRBV11-2 and TRBJ1-3; D gene unclear. The CDR3 is 16 amino acids. The V gene's germline CDR1 is SGHAT and CDR2 FQNNGV. V was pared by 7 bases and J by 0 bases, with 16 bases between. The CDR3 DNA is TGTGCCAGCACCATTGAAGGAAGGAGCTCTGGAAACACCATATATTTT. It codes for CASTIEGRSSGNTIYF.

The V gene is TRBV27, the J gene TRBJ1-2; 8 positions match TRBD1. V gave up 8 bases and J gave up 5 bases; unmatched junction bases: 4. Per the germline V gene, CDR1 is MNHEY and CDR2 is SMNVEV (reference sequence). The CDR3 has 12 residues. The CDR3 region has the DNA TGTGCCAGCGGGACAGGCCCTTATGGCTACACCTTC. Encoded protein: CASGTGPYGYTF.

The chain has TRBV5-1 and TRBJ2-1, with 9 bases that match TRBD2. Germline V gives CDR1 SGHRS, CDR2 YFSETQ. Trimming took 1 base from V and 9 from J; bases not matched to a gene: 17. The CDR3 spans 18 residues. CDR3: CASSLRAGGRSGAGEQFF. CDR3 coding DNA: TGCGCCAGCAGCTTGAGGGCGGGGGGGCGATCCGGAGCAGGTGAGCAGTTCTTC.

This sequence joins TRBV27 and TRBJ1-2; 7 positions agree with TRBD1. V shed 5 bases and J 5 bases; nucleotides not matched to a gene: 20. The CDR3 extends over 18 amino acids. Germline CDR1 reads MNHEY; CDR2 reads SMNVEV (reference sequence). The CDR3 sequence is CASSLIPVDRAAMYGYTF. In nucleotides, the CDR3 is TGTGCCAGCAGTCTGATACCCGTCGACAGGGCCGCGATGTATGGCTACACCTTC.

This chain uses TRBV10-1 with TRBJ2-3; D might be TRBD2 (5 bases). Trimming left V 8 bases short and J 2 bases short, with 14 bases between. Germline values: CDR1 WNHNN, CDR2 SYGVQD (reference sequence). The CDR3 extends over 14 amino acids. CDR3 bases: TGCGCCAGCGGAGAGGGTGTCCCCACAGATACGCAGTATTTT. Protein sequence: CASGEGVPTDTQYF.

The chain recombines TRBV9 with TRBJ2-3; 16 bases line up with TRBD2. V was pared by 4 bases and J by 2 bases, with 4 bases of the junction left unmatched. The CDR3 has 17 residues. Germline lookup yields CDR1 SGDLS and CDR2 YYNGEE. CDR3 coding DNA: TGTGCCAGCAGCACAGGGACTAGCGGGGGGGTCACAGATACGCAGTATTTT. It encodes CASSTGTSGGVTDTQYF.

This clone appeared once. V gene TRBV6-5 combines with J gene TRBJ1-5, with D maybe TRBD1 (6 bases). The CDR3 covers 15 residues. The germline CDR1 and CDR2 sequences are MNHEY and SVGAGI. V was shortened by 5 bases and J by 2 bases, with 13 bases between the two germline ends. CDR3 coding DNA: TGTGCCAGCAGTCCCTGGACAGCGGGCAATCAGCCCCAGCATTTT. Amino acids: CASSPWTAGNQPQHF.

The gene calls are TRBV12-3 or TRBV12-4 and TRBJ2-3; unclear D gene. V lost 5 bases and J 5 bases, leaving 8 bases between the germline ends. The CDR3 is made up of 12 amino acids. The CDR3 loop is CASSPTGDTQYF. CDR3 DNA: TGTGCCAGCAGTCCTACTGGAGATACGCAGTATTTT.